This TCR beta chain is drawn from a study of blood T cell repertoires in COVID-19. V was clipped by 7 bases and J by 5 bases; unmatched bases: 11. The CDR3 spans 15 residues. The germline V gene has CDR1 SGHRS and CDR2 YFSETQ. Method: immunoSEQ multiplex PCR; TCRdb's copy keeps in-frame clones and lacks some. Of roughly 670,000 clones listed, approximately 90% were seen once; the top ten hold approximately 0.25%. The receptor's source is a woman aged 18-29 years with acute or convalescent COVID-19. This sequence joins TRBV5-1 and TRBJ2-1, with 8 positions matching TRBD2. The specimen was peripheral blood. CDR3 region: CASGEVAGLHNEQFF. In nucleotides, the CDR3 is TGCGCCAGCGGAGAGGTAGCGGGGTTGCACAATGAGCAGTTCTTC.